These 21 T cell receptor beta chains came from one sample sequenced in a study of blood T cell repertoires in COVID-19. Clones were sequenced by immunoSEQ multiplex PCR, and TCRdb holds only the in-frame ones, with some missing. The sample holds 150,000 to 200,000 clones, about 83% seen once. The specimen sequenced was peripheral blood. The receptors were sampled from a man aged 40-49 years who had recovered from COVID-19.

This clone was counted a single time. The rearrangement joins TRBV3-1 (or the pseudogene TRBV3-2) to TRBJ1-6, with 9 nucleotides matching TRBD1. The length of the CDR3 is 15 residues. CDR1 is LGHDT and CDR2 is YNNKEL in the germline V gene (reference sequence). Trimming cost V 4 bases and J 7 bases; bases outside gene matches: 5. CDR3 DNA sequence: TGTGCCAGCAGCCCTGCGACAGGGGGAAATTCACCCCTCCACTTT. Translated, it gives CASSPATGGNSPLHF.

The V call is TRBV6-5, the J call TRBJ2-5, with 10 bases that match TRBD2. V trimming: 6 bases; J trimming: 3 bases; junction bases outside the gene matches: 4. From germline, CDR1 is MNHEY and CDR2 SVGAGI. The CDR3 has 14 residues. The DNA of the CDR3 is TGTGCCAGCAGGGACCTAGCGGGAGAAGAGACCCAGTACTTC. This translates into CASRDLAGEETQYF.

This clone came up once. This chain joins TRBV7-8 and TRBJ1-1; D remains ambiguous. The germline V gene has CDR1 SGHVS and CDR2 FQNEAQ. The CDR3 is 14 amino acids. The ends were cut back, 1 base at V and 4 bases at J, with 10 bases in the middle. As DNA, the CDR3 is TGTGCCAGCAGCTTAGGAGGCAGTACCACTGAAGCTTTCTTT. Residues: CASSLGGSTTEAFF.

This clone was counted a few times. This chain links TRBV7-9 with TRBJ2-3; 7 bases line up with TRBD1. CDR1 is SEHNR and CDR2 is FQNEAQ in the germline V gene (reference sequence). This CDR3 has 14 amino acids. The junction had 3 bases not matched to a gene; V was cut back by 5 bases and J by 1 base. Here the CDR3 DNA reads TGTGCCAGCAGCCGACAGGGAGGCACAGATACGCAGTATTTT. Its protein product is CASSRQGGTDTQYF.

The chain recombines TRBV9 with TRBJ2-3; TRBD1 is a possible D gene (5 bases). Germline CDR1 SGDLS, CDR2 YYNGEE. The CDR3 length is 12 residues. V gave up 3 bases and J gave up 3 bases, with 5 bases separating them. CDR3 sequence (DNA): TGTGCCAGCAGCGGGACAACAGATACGCAGTATTTT. The encoded protein is CASSGTTDTQYF.

The chain joins TRBV30 to TRBJ1-1, with 7 bases aligning to TRBD1. The CDR3 spans 14 residues. Germline V CDR1 and CDR2: GTSNPN, SVGIG (reference sequence). Trimming at V came to 1 base and at J to 4 bases, leaving 6 bases not matched to a gene. CDR3 nucleotides: TGTGCCTGGAGTGCTTCAGGGGGAAGCACTGAAGCTTTCTTT. Protein product: CAWSASGGSTEAFF.

The V call is TRBV4-2, the J call TRBJ2-2; TRBD2 matches at 10 bases. The CDR3 is 19 amino acids. V dropped 0 bases and J dropped 5; count of bases not matched to a gene: 12. From germline, CDR1 is LGHNA and CDR2 YNFKEQ. As DNA, the CDR3 is TGTGCCAGCAGCCAAGAGGGGTTGAGCGGGAGGGCCGGTACCGGGGAGCTGTTTTTT. Its protein product is CASSQEGLSGRAGTGELFF.

As concerns this clone: At one boundary the junction diverges from the germline segment, which might be a read error. In nucleotides, the CDR3 is TGTGCCAACAGTTTCGGGGTTGGAATTGGCTACACCTTC. It yields the protein CANSFGVGIGYTF. The J gene is TRBJ1-2, the V gene TRBV12-3 or TRBV12-4; D gene unclear. This CDR3 comprises 13 residues.

Comment on this clone: The same CDR3 also results from other DNA sequences found in this sample. V gene TRBV4-3 combines with J gene TRBJ2-7, with 10 bases matching TRBD1. Per the germline V gene, CDR1 is LGHNA and CDR2 is YSLEER. The V and J ends lost 5 bases and 0 bases, in that order; junction bases with no gene match: 4. This CDR3 comprises 15 residues. CDR3 DNA: TGCGCCAGCAGCTCCCGGACAGGGGGCTCCTACGAGCAGTACTTC. As protein: CASSSRTGGSYEQYF.

This rearrangement joins TRBV9 to TRBJ1-2; D may be TRBD1 (5 bases). CDR1 SGDLS and CDR2 YYNGEE come from the germline V gene. CDR3 length equals 13 residues. Trimming left V 3 bases short and J 7 bases short, with 13 bases between. The CDR3 loop is CASSAPGGVGYTF. DNA of the CDR3: TGTGCCAGCAGCGCACCCGGGGGAGTTGGCTACACCTTC.

The rearrangement joins TRBV10-3 to TRBJ2-7; a weak D match, TRBD2 (7 bases). V was cut by 6 bases and J by 2 bases, with 14 bases left in between. Germline loops: CDR1 ENHRY, CDR2 SYGVKD. This CDR3 is built from 14 residues. The CDR3 loop reads CAISWEGGTYEQYF. In DNA, the CDR3 is TGTGCCATCAGCTGGGAGGGGGGAACCTACGAGCAGTACTTC.

In DNA form, the CDR3 reads TGTGCCAGCAGCTTAGCGCTTCAGCGGGAGGGCTACAATGAGCAGTTCTTC. It specifies CASSLALQREGYNEQFF. The chain combines TRBV7-2 with TRBJ2-1; 10 bases fit TRBD2. Germline V lookup: CDR1 SGHTA, CDR2 FQGNSA. This CDR3 contains 17 residues. The ends lost 0 bases at V and 3 bases at J; junction bases unmatched: 5.

V is TRBV5-1 and J is TRBJ2-7, with D possibly TRBD2 on 6 matching bases. Trimming pared 3 bases from V and 1 base from J, leaving 11 bases between. The length of the CDR3 is 14 residues. Looked up from germline, CDR1 is SGHRS and CDR2 is YFSETQ. DNA for the CDR3: TGCGCCAGCAGCTCGGGGACTGCTTCCTACGAGCAGTACTTC. It translates to CASSSGTASYEQYF.

This sequence joins TRBV19 and TRBJ2-6; D is perhaps TRBD1 (6 bases). Germline lookup yields CDR1 LNHDA and CDR2 SQIVND (reference sequence). Trimming took 4 bases from V and 0 from J, leaving 10 bases between them. The CDR3 runs 16 residues. For the CDR3, the DNA is TGTGCCAGTAGTACACCCAGGGGCTCTGGGGCCAACGTCCTGACTTTC. Protein product: CASSTPRGSGANVLTF.

J is TRBJ2-7 and V is TRBV6-5; weak D call: TRBD1 (5 bases). Trimming took 2 bases from V and 3 from J, leaving 8 bases between them. This CDR3 has 13 amino acids. The V gene's germline CDR1 is MNHEY and CDR2 SVGAGI. The CDR3, as DNA: TGTGCCAGCAGTTACAGGGGCTACTACGAGCAGTACTTC. Amino acid sequence: CASSYRGYYEQYF.

The chain couples TRBV27 to TRBJ2-3; D is undetermined. This CDR3 has 16 amino acids. The germline gives CDR1 MNHEY, CDR2 SMNVEV (reference sequence). Trimming removed 2 bases from V and 1 base from J, with 13 bases in between. The CDR3 region is CASSLVIPSGTDTQYF. Here the CDR3 DNA reads TGTGCCAGCAGTTTAGTAATCCCTTCTGGCACAGATACGCAGTATTTT.

The V call is TRBV27, the J call TRBJ2-5; 14 nucleotides align to TRBD2. The CDR3 covers 14 residues. J gave up 9 bases and V 8 bases, and 8 bases lay outside the gene matches. Germline lookup yields CDR1 MNHEY and CDR2 SMNVEV (reference sequence). The chain's CDR3 is CASSMGLAGASQYF. As DNA, the CDR3 is TGTGCCAGCTCCATGGGACTAGCGGGGGCCTCCCAGTACTTC.

CDR3 in amino acids: CASSLVGFGEQFF. CDR3 nucleotide sequence: TGTGCCAGCAGTTTAGTGGGCTTCGGTGAGCAGTTCTTC. The rearrangement links TRBV12-3 or TRBV12-4 to TRBJ2-1; no reliable D call. V gave up 1 base and J gave up 9 bases, with 10 bases separating them. The CDR3 contains 13 residues.

The chain is built from TRBV4-3 and TRBJ1-1, with D possibly matching TRBD1 (6 bases). CDR3 length equals 14 residues. Germline CDR1 and CDR2: LGHNA and YSLEER. V lost 1 base to trimming and J lost 1 base, with 7 bases between them. The CDR3 DNA reads as TGCGCCAGCAGCCAAGTGGACAGGAACACTGAAGCTTTCTTT. It is translated as CASSQVDRNTEAFF.

The table lists this clone with a count of one. CDR3 region: CAISRRQGNTEAFF. The CDR3 DNA follows: TGTGCCATCAGTCGGCGACAGGGCAACACTGAAGCTTTCTTT. V is TRBV10-3 and J is TRBJ1-1; 7 nucleotides agree with TRBD1. The CDR3 runs 14 residues. J was trimmed by 2 bases and V by 5 bases; bases with no gene match: 5. Germline CDR1 is ENHRY and CDR2 is SYGVKD.

The chain links TRBV6-4 to TRBJ1-3; D ambiguous. The V and J ends lost 4 bases and 6 bases respectively, with 7 bases between them. Germline CDR1 MRHNA, CDR2 SNTAGT. This CDR3 is 12 amino acids long. The CDR3 DNA follows: TGTGCCAGCAGTGGGGAGGAAAACACCATATATTTT. It codes for CASSGEENTIYF.